This TCR beta chain was identified during a study of STAT5B mutations in CD4+ large granular lymphocyte leukemia. Germline values: CDR1 SGHNT, CDR2 YENEEA. CDR3 size: 11 residues. The V gene lost 5 bases and the J gene lost 7 bases, with 9 bases spanning the gap. Sequencing was at survey level. Sequencing used immunoSEQ multiplex PCR; TCRdb keeps in-frame clones, though not all of them. The sample records 30,000 to 35,000 clones, just under 85% being singletons. Sequenced: CD4+ T cells from blood buffy coats. The rearrangement uses TRBV11-3 and TRBJ2-7, with D perhaps TRBD1 (7 bases). The sequence was collected from a human donor in good health. The CDR3 region has the DNA TGTGCCAGCAGCCAGGGGGGAGAGCAGTACTTC. It is translated as CASSQGGEQYF.